The clone carrying this T cell receptor (delta chain) was detected a few times. A far larger clone is off by one base, so a read error is likely. The sample has other DNA sequences that encode this CDR3 too. Flow sorting of PBMC yielded separate Vgamma9/Vdelta2+ and Vdelta2-negative gammadelta T cell populations for bulk repertoire analysis. TCRdb reprocessed the multiplex PCR reads using CATT. The profile shows approximately 50,000 delta-chain clones, approximately 1.8% of them singletons. The data are from a study of γδ T cells in repeated Plasmodium falciparum infection. CDR3 length equals 23 residues. Germline loops: CDR1 TSWWSYY, CDR2 QGS.

This TCR came from a pool of human donors (malaria-infected and uninfected, not separated). Sequencing was done on a sample of gamma-delta T cells from blood. The chain carries TRDV1 and TRDJ1; TRDD3 matches at 10 bases. The J gene, not given by TCRdb, was assigned here from a germline match of the nucleotide sequence. CDR3 sequence reads: CALGEPSTFFPLGGYFYTDKLIF. In DNA, the CDR3 is TGTGCTCTCGGGGAACCGTCCACCTTTTTTCCTCTTGGGGGATACTTTTACACCGATAAACTCATCTTT.